The clone carrying this TCR beta chain was counted a single time. This sample was taken from a study of blood T cell repertoires in COVID-19. Turning to the study itself: Donors in the United States, Italy and Spain gave samples during acute or convalescent COVID-19. PBMCs, B-cell-depleted T cells, or T cells were the source of the cDNA or gDNA that made up the material.

V was pared by 4 bases and J by 7 bases, with 10 bases between. Germline loops: CDR1 SEHNR, CDR2 FQNEAQ (reference sequence). This CDR3 is built from 13 residues. How the authors handled the data: Amplification of reference gene primers was used by the study to estimate nucleated cell counts. TCRdb keeps only in-frame clones here, not all; method: immunoSEQ multiplex PCR. For V, J and clone size, that table is used; D and trimming come from the DNA. The table has over 85,000 clones, around 88% seen once. The origin of this receptor is a man aged 55 to 69 with acute or convalescent COVID-19. Sequencing was done on a sample of peripheral blood. V and J are TRBV7-9 and TRBJ1-4; D remains ambiguous. The CDR3 nucleotides read TGTGCCAGCAGCTACGACATTCGTGAAAAACTGTTTTTT. Translation gives CASSYDIREKLFF.